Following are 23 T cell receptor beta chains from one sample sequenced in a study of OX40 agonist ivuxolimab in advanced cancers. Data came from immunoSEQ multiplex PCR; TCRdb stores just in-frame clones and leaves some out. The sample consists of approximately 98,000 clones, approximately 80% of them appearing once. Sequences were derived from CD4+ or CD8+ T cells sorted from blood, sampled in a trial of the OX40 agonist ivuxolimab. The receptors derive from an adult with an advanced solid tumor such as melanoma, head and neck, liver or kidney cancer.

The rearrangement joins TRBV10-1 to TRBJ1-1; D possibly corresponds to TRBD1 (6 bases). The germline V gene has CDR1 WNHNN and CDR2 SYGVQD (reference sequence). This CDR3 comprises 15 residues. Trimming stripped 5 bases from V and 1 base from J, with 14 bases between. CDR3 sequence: CASSTPGTPNTEAFF. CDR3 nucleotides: TGCGCCAGCAGTACCCCCGGGACACCGAACACTGAAGCTTTCTTT.

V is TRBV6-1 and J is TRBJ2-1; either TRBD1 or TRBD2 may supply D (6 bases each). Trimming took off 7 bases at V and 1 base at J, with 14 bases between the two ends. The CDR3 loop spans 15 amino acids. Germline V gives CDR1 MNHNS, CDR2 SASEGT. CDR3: CASIEGGLSYNEQFF. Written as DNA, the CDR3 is TGTGCCAGCATCGAGGGGGGTTTGTCCTACAATGAGCAGTTCTTC.

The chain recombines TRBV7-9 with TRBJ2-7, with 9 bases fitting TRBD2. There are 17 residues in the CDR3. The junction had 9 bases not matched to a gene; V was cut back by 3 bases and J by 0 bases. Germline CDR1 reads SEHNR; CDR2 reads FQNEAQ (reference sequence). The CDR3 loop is CASSFGASGANSYEQYF. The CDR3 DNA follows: TGTGCCAGCAGCTTTGGGGCTAGCGGGGCGAACTCCTACGAGCAGTACTTC.

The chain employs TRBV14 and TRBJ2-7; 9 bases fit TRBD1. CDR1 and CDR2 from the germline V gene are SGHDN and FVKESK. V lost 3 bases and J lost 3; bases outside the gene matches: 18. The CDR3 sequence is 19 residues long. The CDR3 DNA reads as TGTGCCAGCAGCCATCTCCCGGGACAGGGTCCTCCCCATTTCTACGAGCAGTACTTC. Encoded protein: CASSHLPGQGPPHFYEQYF. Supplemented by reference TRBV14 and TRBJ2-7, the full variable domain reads EAGVTQFPSHSVIEKGQTVTLRCDPISGHDNLYWYRRVMGKEIKFLLHFVKESKQDESGMPNNRFLAERTGGTYSTLKVQPAELEDSGVYFCASSHLPGQGPPHFYEQYFGPGTRLTVT.

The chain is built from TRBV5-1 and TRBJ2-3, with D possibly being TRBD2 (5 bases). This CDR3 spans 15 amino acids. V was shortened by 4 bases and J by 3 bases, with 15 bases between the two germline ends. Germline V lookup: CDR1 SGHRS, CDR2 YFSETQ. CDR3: CASSQPGQRTDTQYF. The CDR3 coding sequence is TGCGCCAGCAGCCAACCAGGCCAGCGGACAGATACGCAGTATTTT.

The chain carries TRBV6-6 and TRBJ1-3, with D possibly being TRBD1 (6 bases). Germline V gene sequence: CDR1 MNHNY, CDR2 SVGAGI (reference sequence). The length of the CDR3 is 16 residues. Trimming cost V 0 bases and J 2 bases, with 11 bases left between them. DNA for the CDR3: TGTGCCAGCAGTTACTCGGGGGGGGCTGCTGGAAACACCATATATTTT. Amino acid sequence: CASSYSGGAAGNTIYF.

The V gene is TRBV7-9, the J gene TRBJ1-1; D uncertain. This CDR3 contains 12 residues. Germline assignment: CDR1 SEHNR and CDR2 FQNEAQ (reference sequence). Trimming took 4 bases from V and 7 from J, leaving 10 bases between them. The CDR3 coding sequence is TGTGCCAGCAGCTATGGCTCGGTTGAAGCTTTCTTT. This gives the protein CASSYGSVEAFF. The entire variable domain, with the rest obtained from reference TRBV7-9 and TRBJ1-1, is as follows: DTGVSQNPRHKITKRGQNVTFRCDPISEHNRLYWYRQTLGQGPEFLTYFQNEAQLEKSRLLSDRFSAERPKGSFSTLEIQRTEQGDSAMYLCASSYGSVEAFFGQGTRLTVV.

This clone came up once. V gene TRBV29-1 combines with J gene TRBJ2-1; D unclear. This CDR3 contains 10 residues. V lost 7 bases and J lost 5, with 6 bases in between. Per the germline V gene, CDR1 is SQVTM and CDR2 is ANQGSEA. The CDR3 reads CSGSDNEQFF. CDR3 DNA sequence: TGCAGCGGGTCCGACAATGAGCAGTTCTTC.

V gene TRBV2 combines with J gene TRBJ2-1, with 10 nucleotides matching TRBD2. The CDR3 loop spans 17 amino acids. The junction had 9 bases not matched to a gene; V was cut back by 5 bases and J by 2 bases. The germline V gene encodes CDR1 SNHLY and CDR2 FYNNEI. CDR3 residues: CASSSPPTSGPYNEQFF. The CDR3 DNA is TGTGCCAGCAGTTCTCCCCCGACTAGCGGGCCCTACAATGAGCAGTTCTTC.

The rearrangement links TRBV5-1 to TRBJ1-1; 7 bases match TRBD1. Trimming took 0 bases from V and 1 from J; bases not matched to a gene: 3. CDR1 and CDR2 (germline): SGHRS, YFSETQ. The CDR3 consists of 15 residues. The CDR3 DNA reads TGCGCCAGCAGCTTGGCGGGACAGACGAACACTGAAGCTTTCTTT. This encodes CASSLAGQTNTEAFF.

The CDR3 DNA follows: TGTGCCAGCGCGGAGTCGGACCGTTCATCTGGGGCCAACGTCCTGACTTTC. Its translation is CASAESDRSSGANVLTF. This rearrangement joins TRBV9 to TRBJ2-6; no clear D. The germline V gene encodes CDR1 SGDLS and CDR2 YYNGEE. The CDR3 length is 17 residues. Between the trimmed V and J ends, which lost 7 bases and 1 base, there was a span of 18 bases.

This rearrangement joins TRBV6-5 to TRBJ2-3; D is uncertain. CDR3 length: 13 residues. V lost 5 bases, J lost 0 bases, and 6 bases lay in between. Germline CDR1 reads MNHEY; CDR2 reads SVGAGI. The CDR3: CASSESSTDTQYF. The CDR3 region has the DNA TGTGCCAGCAGTGAGTCCAGCACAGATACGCAGTATTTT.

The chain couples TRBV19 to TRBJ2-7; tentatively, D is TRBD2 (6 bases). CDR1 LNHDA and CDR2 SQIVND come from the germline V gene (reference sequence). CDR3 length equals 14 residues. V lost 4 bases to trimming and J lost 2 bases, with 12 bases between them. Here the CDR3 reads CASSSQGGAYEQYF. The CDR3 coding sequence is TGTGCCAGTAGTAGCCAGGGAGGTGCCTACGAGCAGTACTTC. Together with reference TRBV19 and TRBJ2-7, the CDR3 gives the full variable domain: DGGITQSPKYLFRKEGQNVTLSCEQNLNHDAMYWYRQDPGQGLRLIYYSQIVNDFQKGDIAEGYSVSREKKESFPLTVTSAQKNPTAFYLCASSSQGGAYEQYFGPGTRLTVT.

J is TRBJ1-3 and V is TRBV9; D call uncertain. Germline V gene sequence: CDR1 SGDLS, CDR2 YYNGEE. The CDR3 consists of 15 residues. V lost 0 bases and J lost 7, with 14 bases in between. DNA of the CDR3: TGTGCCAGCAGCGTAGGGGGTACAATGAGGAACACCATATATTTT. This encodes CASSVGGTMRNTIYF.

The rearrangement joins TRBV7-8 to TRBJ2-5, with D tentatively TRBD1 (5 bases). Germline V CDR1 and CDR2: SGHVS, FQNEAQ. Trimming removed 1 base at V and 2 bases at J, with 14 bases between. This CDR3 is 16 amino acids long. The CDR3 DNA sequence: TGTGCCAGCAGCTTAGGGAACAGGAATTTACAAGAGACCCAGTACTTC. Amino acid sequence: CASSLGNRNLQETQYF.

The CDR3 loop is CASSLWYSALNTEAFF. The DNA of the CDR3 is TGTGCCAGCAGCTTGTGGTACAGCGCCCTGAACACTGAAGCTTTCTTT. The gene calls are TRBV5-6 and TRBJ1-1, with D hard to call. Germline CDR1 and CDR2: SGHDT and YYEEEE. The V end was cut by 1 base, the J end by 0 bases, with 13 bases between. The CDR3 covers 16 residues. Full variable domain (rest looked up from reference TRBV5-6 and TRBJ1-1): DAGVTQSPTHLIKTRGQQVTLRCSPKSGHDTVSWYQQALGQGPQFIFQYYEEEERQRGNFPDRFSGHQFPNYSSELNVNALLLGDSALYLCASSLWYSALNTEAFFGQGTRLTVV.

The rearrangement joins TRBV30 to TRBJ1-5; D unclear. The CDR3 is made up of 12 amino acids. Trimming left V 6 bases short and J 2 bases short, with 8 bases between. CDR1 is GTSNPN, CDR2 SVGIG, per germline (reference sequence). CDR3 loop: CACSKGNQPQHF. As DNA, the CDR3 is TGTGCCTGTTCGAAGGGCAATCAGCCCCAGCATTTT. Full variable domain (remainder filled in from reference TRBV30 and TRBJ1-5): SQTIHQWPATLVQPVGSPLSLECTVEGTSNPNLYWYRQAAGRGLQLLFYSVGIGQISSEVPQNLSASRPQDRQFILSSKKLLLSDSGFYLCACSKGNQPQHFGDGTRLSIL.

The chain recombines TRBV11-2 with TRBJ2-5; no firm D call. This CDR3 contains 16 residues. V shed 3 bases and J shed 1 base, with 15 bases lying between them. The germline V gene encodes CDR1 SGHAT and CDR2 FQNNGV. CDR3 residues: CASSFVRGPFQETQYF. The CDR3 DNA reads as TGTGCCAGCAGCTTCGTACGCGGACCATTCCAAGAGACCCAGTACTTC.

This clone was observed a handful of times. The CDR3 region is CASSVDFNRVSEAFF. CDR3 in DNA: TGTGCCAGCAGCGTAGACTTTAATAGGGTCTCTGAAGCTTTCTTT. The chain has TRBV9 and TRBJ1-1; no definite D call. The CDR3 spans 15 residues. The V gene's germline CDR1 is SGDLS and CDR2 YYNGEE. V was clipped by 0 bases and J by 6 bases, with 15 bases between them.

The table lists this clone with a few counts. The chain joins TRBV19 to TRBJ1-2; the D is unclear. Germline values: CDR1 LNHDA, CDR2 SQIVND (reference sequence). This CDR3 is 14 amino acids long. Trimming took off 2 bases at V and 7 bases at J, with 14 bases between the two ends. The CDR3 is CASSITQVSSGYTF. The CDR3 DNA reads TGTGCCAGTAGTATAACTCAGGTTTCGAGTGGCTACACCTTC.

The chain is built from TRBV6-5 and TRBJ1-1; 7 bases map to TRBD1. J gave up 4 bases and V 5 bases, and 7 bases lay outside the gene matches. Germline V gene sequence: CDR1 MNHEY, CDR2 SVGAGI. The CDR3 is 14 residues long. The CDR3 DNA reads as TGTGCCAGCAGTGGACTCGACAGGGTCACTGAAGCTTTCTTT. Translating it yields CASSGLDRVTEAFF.

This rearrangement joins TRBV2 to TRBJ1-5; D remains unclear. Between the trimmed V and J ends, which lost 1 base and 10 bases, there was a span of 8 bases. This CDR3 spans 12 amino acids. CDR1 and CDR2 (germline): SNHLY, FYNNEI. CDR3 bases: TGTGCCAGCAGTGAAGGAAAGAGACCCCAGCATTTT. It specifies CASSEGKRPQHF.

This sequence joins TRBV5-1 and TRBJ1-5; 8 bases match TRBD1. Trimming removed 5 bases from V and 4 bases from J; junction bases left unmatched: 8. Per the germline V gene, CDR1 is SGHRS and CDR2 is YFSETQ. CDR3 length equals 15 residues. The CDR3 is CASSPGGTRNQPQHF. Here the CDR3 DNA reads TGCGCCAGCAGTCCAGGGGGCACGCGAAATCAGCCCCAGCATTTT.